This T cell receptor beta chain was sequenced for a study of shared T cell receptors in the human thymus. Here immunoSEQ multiplex PCR was the method, and the copy in TCRdb shows in-frame clones only, minus some. The sample holds hundreds of thousands of clones, 70% to 80% seen once. Germline V gives CDR1 GTSNPN, CDR2 SVGIG (reference sequence). The CDR3 is made up of 14 amino acids. Trimming took 3 bases from V and 4 from J, leaving 13 bases between them. The same data also contributed to another study, on human thymus T cells.

Input material: thymocytes. V usage is TRBV30 and J usage is TRBJ2-1; a weak D match, TRBD2 (6 bases). This receptor was identified in a boy in the first two years of life with a congenital heart defect. For the CDR3, the DNA is TGTGCCTGGAGGTCGGCGGGACCGTACAATGAGCAGTTCTTC. Amino acid sequence: CAWRSAGPYNEQFF.